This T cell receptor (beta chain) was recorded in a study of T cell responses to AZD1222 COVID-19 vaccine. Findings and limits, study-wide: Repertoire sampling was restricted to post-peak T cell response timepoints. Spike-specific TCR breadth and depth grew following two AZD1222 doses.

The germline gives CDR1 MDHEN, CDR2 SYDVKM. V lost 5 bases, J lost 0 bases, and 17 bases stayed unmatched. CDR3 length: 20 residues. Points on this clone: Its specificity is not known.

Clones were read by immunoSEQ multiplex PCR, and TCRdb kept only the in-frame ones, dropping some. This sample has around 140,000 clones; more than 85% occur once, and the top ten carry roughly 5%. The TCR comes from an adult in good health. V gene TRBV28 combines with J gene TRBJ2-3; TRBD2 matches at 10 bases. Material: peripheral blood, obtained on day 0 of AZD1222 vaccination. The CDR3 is CASSPTPGLAPYSSTDTQYF. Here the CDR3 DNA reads TGTGCCAGCAGTCCAACTCCGGGACTAGCGCCATATTCTAGCACAGATACGCAGTATTTT.